This T cell receptor (beta chain) was recovered during a study of neurological immune-mediated disorders. Synthesis of cDNA was performed by 5'RACE using 10-nucleotide random UMIs. In TCRdb, the 5' RACE reads were re-called with MiXCR into one record per CDR3 protein. The sample lists roughly 80,000 distinct CDR3 sequences, about 5% seen once, with roughly 8.6% in the top ten. The sample's time point: longitudinal time-point 2. The study built unsorted libraries from 2 million PBMCs kept at -80 C. This clonotype was found many times. CDR3 length: 12 amino acids. Germline lookup yields CDR1 DFQATT and CDR2 SNEGSKA (reference sequence). With 5 bases removed from V and 1 base from J, the gap between germline ends came to 8 bases.

This chain joins TRBV20-1 and TRBJ1-1; TRBD1 is a possible D gene (5 bases). The specimen was PBMCs. This TCR derives from an older woman with multiple sclerosis. The CDR3 protein is CSAGTGNTEAFF. The CDR3 DNA is TGCAGTGCTGGGACGGGGAACACTGAAGCTTTCTTT.